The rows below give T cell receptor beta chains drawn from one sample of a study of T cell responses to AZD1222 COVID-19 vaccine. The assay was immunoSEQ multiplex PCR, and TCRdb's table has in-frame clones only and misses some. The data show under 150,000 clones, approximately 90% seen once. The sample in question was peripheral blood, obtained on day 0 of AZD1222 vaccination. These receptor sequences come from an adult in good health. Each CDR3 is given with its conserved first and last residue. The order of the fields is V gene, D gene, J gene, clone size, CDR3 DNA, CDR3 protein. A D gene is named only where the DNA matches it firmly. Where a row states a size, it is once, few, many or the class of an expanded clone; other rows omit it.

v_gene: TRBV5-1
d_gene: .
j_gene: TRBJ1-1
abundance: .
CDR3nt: TGCGCCAGCAGGTTGGGGAGTACGAACACTGAAGCTTTCTTT
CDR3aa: CASRLGSTNTEAFF

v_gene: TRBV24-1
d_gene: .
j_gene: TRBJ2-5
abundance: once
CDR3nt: TGTGCCACCAGTGATAGCATGAGGACAAAGGAGACCCAGTACTTC
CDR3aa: CATSDSMRTKETQYF

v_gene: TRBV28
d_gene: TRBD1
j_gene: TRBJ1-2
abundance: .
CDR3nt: TGTGCCAGCAGCAGACAGGGATACTATGGCTACACCTTC
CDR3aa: CASSRQGYYGYTF

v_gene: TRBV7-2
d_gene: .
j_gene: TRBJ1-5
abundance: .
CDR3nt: TGTGCCAGCGGCTCGCCTCGCCACTTGAATCAGCCCCAGCATTTT
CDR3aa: CASGSPRHLNQPQHF

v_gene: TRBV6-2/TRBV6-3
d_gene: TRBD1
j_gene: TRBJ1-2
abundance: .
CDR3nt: TGTGCCAGCAGTTACTCGGGACAGGCCTATGGCTACACCTTC
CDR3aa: CASSYSGQAYGYTF

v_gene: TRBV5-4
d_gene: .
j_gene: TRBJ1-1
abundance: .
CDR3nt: TGTGCCAGCAGCTTCACGATCGGGGAAACTGAAGCTTTCTTT
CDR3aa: CASSFTIGETEAFF

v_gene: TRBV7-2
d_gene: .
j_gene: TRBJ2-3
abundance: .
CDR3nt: TGTGCCAGCAGCCAGACGGTTAGCACAGATACGCAGTATTTT
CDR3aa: CASSQTVSTDTQYF

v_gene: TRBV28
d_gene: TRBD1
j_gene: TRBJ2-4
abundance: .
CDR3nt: TGTGCCAGCAGCCGCAGCGAATACAGGGACAGGGGGCTAGGCGGAAACATTCAGTACTTC
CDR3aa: CASSRSEYRDRGLGGNIQYF

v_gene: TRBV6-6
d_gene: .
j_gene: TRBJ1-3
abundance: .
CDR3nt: TGTGCCAGCAGTTACGCCGACAGTCCTGGAAACACCATATATTTT
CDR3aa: CASSYADSPGNTIYF

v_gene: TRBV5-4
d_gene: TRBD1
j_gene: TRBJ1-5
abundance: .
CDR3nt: TGTGCCAGCAGCCCTGGGACAGCGAATCAGCCCCAGCATTTT
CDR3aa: CASSPGTANQPQHF

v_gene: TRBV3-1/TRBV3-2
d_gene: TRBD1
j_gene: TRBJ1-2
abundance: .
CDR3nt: TGTGCCAGCGGCGGGGTTGGACAGGGATATGGCTACACCTTC
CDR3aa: CASGGVGQGYGYTF

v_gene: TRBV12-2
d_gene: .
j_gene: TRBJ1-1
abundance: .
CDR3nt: TGTGCAAGTCGCTCCCGAAAGGATGTTTTCTTT
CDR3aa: CASRSRKDVFF

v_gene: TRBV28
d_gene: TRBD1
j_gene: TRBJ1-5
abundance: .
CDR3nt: TGTGCCAGCCGAGCAGGGGGGAATCAGCCCCAGCATTTT
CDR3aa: CASRAGGNQPQHF

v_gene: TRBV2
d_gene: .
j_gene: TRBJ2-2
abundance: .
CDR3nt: TGTGCCAGCAGTTGGACGGCGCCTACGAACACCGGGGAGCTGTTTTTT
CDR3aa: CASSWTAPTNTGELFF

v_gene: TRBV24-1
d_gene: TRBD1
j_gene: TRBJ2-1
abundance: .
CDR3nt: TGTGCCACCAGTGATATGACAGGGGAGGACCACAATGAGCAGTTCTTC
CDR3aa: CATSDMTGEDHNEQFF

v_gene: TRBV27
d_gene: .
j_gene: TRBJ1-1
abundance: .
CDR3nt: TGTGCCAGCAGTTCTTACAGGGACAACACTGAAGCTTTCTTT
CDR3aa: CASSSYRDNTEAFF

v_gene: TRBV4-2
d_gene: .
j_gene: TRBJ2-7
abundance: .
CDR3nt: TGTGCCAGCAGCCAAGATCCCGGGACTGTCTACGAGCAGTACTTC
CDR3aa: CASSQDPGTVYEQYF

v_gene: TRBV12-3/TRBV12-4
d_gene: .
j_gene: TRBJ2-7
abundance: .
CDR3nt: TGTGCCAGCAGTCTATGGACCGGCGAGCAGTACTTC
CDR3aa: CASSLWTGEQYF

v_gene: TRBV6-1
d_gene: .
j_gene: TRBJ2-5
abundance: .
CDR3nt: TGTGCCAGCAGTGAAGGGGGGGAGACCCAGTACTTC
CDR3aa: CASSEGGETQYF

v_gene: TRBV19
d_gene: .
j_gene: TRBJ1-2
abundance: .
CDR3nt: TGTGCCAGTAGTATAGCGACATGGATTTGGAACTATGGCTACACCTTC
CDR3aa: CASSIATWIWNYGYTF

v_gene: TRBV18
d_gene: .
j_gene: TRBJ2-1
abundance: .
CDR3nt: TGTGCCAGCTCACTTGACCCGAATTTAATCTTC
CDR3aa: CASSLDPNLIF

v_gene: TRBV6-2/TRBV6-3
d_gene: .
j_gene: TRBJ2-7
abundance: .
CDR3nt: TGTGCCAGCAGTTTCCCCGGGACTGGGTACGAGCAGTACTTC
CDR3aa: CASSFPGTGYEQYF

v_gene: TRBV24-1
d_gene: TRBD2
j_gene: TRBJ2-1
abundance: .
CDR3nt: TGTGCCACCAGTGAAAGCGGGATTAGCGATGAGCAGTTCTTC
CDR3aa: CATSESGISDEQFF

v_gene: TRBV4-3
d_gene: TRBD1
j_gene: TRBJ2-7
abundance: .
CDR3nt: TGCGCCAGCAGCCAACTGGGACAGTACGAGCAGTACTTC
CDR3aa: CASSQLGQYEQYF

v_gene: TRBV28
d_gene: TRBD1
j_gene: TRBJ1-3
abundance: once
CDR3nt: TGTGCCAGCAGGATAGCTCAGGGGGCGTCAGGAAACACCATATATTTT
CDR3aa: CASRIAQGASGNTIYF

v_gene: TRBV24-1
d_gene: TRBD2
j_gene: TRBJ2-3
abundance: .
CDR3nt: TGTGCCACCAGTGATTCCCCGTTAGCGGGGGCCACAGATACGCAGTATTTT
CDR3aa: CATSDSPLAGATDTQYF

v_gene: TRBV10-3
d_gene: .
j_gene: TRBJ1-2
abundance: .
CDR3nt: TGTGCCATCAGTGAGTCCAGGGCTGGTGGCTACACCTTC
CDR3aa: CAISESRAGGYTF

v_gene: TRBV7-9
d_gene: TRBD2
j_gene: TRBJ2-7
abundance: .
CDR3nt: TGTGCCAGCAGCTTAGATGGGCTAGCGGAGTACTCCTACGAGCAGTACTTC
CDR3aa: CASSLDGLAEYSYEQYF

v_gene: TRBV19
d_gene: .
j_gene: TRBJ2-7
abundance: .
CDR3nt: TGTGCCAGTAGACCTGGGTCTAGCCTGGGGGAGCAGTACTTC
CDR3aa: CASRPGSSLGEQYF

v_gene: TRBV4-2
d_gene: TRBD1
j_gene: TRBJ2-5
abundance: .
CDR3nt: TGTGCCAGCAGCCAAGATCAGCCGGGACAGGGCCTGGAGACCCAGTACTTC
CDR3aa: CASSQDQPGQGLETQYF

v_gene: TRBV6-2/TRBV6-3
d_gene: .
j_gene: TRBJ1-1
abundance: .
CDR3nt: TGTGCCAGCAGTTACAGGGGCGAGGAGAACACTGAAGCTTTCTTT
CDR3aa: CASSYRGEENTEAFF

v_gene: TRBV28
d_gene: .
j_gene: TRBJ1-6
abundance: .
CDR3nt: TGTGCCGCAGGGAGTTCACCCCTCCACTTT
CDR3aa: CAAGSSPLHF